This T cell receptor beta chain was retrieved from a study of identical twins. MiXCR, run by TCRdb on the 5' RACE reads, gives a single entry per CDR3 protein. The repertoire holds fewer than 650,000 distinct CDR3 sequences, with around 9.6% as singletons. CDR1 is DFQATT, CDR2 SNEGSKA, per germline (reference sequence). The CDR3 totals 19 residues. The V and J ends lost 1 base and 0 bases respectively, with 23 bases between them. The same data also contributed to another study, on yellow fever vaccine responses in identical twins.

The receptor was derived from a woman younger than 35 in good health. Sequenced input: PBMCs. The chain recombines TRBV20-1 with TRBJ2-3, with D unresolved. The CDR3 DNA reads TGCAGTGCTAGAGCGGGCGCAGAGGTAGCAGCTTATAGCACAGATACGCAGTATTTT. Translation: CSARAGAEVAAYSTDTQYF.